A single sample gave rise to the 2 T cell receptor beta chains below, sequenced in a study of blood T cell repertoires in COVID-19. Generated by immunoSEQ multiplex PCR, the TCRdb table keeps only in-frame clones and is missing some. The sample carries about 60,000 clones, almost 85% recorded once. Sequencing used peripheral blood. The receptors were gathered from a man aged 60-69 years with COVID-19, enrolled during active disease.

The chain is built from TRBV6-5 and TRBJ1-1, with TRBD1 identical over 7 bases. The V segment lost 5 bases and the J segment 3 bases; nucleotides outside the gene matches: 3. Germline CDR1 reads MNHEY; CDR2 reads SVGAGI. This CDR3 contains 13 residues. CDR3 in DNA: TGTGCCAGCAGTAGGGGGCAAGACACTGAAGCTTTCTTT. This sequence encodes CASSRGQDTEAFF.

The V gene is TRBV19, the J gene TRBJ2-7, with D uncertain. The germline CDR1 and CDR2 sequences are LNHDA and SQIVND (reference sequence). CDR3 size: 16 residues. Between the trimmed V and J ends, which lost 3 bases and 2 bases, there was a span of 17 bases. The CDR3 loop reads CASSISSGPYAYEQYF. The DNA of the CDR3 is TGTGCCAGTAGTATTTCGTCAGGTCCGTATGCCTACGAGCAGTACTTC.